This TCR beta chain was retrieved from a study of Graves' ophthalmopathy and Graves' hyperthyroidism. V was pared by 3 bases and J by 1 base, with 15 bases between. The CDR3 is 16 amino acids. Per the germline V gene, CDR1 is SEHNR and CDR2 is FQNEAQ (reference sequence). This clonotype was observed a handful of times. RNA transcripts were the source from which TCR beta CDR3 regions were amplified. HTBI primers served in a first-round RT-PCR, which a second-round multiplex PCR followed. TCRdb re-derived calls from the multiplex PCR reads in MiXCR, one entry per CDR3 protein. The data show some 1.1 million distinct CDR3 sequences, around a third seen once. Additional autoimmune diseases, uncontrolled infections, pregnancy or lactation disqualified patients.

This chain connects TRBV7-9 to TRBJ2-5; D unclear. Sequencing was done on a sample of peripheral blood or thyroid tissue (not recorded which). The sequence came from an adult man with Graves' hyperthyroidism. The CDR3: CASSLGVRSGQETQYF. The CDR3 bases are TGTGCCAGCAGCTTGGGCGTCAGGTCCGGCCAAGAGACCCAGTACTTC.